This paragraph reports one T cell receptor (beta chain). What it recognizes is unknown. The data derive from a study of blood T cells in healthy people across ages. The study's findings and limits: Underestimates were what the diversity estimates from one million T cells were considered to be.

Germline V gives CDR1 SEHNR, CDR2 FQNEAQ (reference sequence). V was cut by 5 bases and J by 8 bases, with 7 bases left in between. CDR3 size: 12 residues. For the second PCR, which ran for roughly 7 to 11 cycles, a sample-barcoded 5' primer and a J-beta primer mix were used. Each of the samples gave a minimum of 2.5 million paired-end reads that contained CDR3. TCRdb itself ran the 5' RACE reads through MiXCR, one entry per CDR3 protein. This sample has approximately 800,000 distinct CDR3 sequences, with more than 25% found just once. The sample was also linked to a second study, of T cells of mothers and their children. From that report: Each donor was one of three healthy Caucasian mothers or one of their six children. The data showed no persistent microchimeric T cell clones.

The specimen was blood. This chain uses TRBV7-9 with TRBJ1-6, with a weak D call TRBD1 (6 bases). This clonotype originated in a boy aged 5 to 17 in good health. CDR3 nucleotides: TGTGCCAGCAGCGAGGGGGATTCACCCCTCCACTTT. It is translated as CASSEGDSPLHF.